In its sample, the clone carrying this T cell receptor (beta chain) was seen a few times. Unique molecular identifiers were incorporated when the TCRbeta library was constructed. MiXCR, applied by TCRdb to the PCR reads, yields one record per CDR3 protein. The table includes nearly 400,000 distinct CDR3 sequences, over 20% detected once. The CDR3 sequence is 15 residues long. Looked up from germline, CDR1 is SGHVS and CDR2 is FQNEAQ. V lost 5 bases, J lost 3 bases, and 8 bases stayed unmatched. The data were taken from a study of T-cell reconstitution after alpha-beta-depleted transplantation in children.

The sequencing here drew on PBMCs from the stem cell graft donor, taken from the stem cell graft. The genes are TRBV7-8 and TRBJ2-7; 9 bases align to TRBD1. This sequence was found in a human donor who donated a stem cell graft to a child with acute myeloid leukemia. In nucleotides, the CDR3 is TGTGCCAGCAGCGCTAGGGACAGGGCGATCTACGAGCAGTACTTC. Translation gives CASSARDRAIYEQYF.